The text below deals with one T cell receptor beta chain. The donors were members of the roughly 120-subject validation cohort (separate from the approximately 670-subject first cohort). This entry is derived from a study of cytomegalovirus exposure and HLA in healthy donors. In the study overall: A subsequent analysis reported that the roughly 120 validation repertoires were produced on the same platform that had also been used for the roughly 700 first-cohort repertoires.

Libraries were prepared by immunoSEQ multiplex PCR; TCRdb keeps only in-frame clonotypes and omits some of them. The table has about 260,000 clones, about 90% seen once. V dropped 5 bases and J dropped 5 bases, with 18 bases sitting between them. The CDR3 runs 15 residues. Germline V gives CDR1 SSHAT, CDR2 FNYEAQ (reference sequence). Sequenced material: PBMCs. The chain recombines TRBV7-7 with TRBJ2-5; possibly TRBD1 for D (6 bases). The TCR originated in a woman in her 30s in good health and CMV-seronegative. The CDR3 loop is CASSPSPRGGETQYF. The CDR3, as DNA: TGTGCCAGCAGCCCTAGCCCCAGGGGCGGTGAGACCCAGTACTTC.